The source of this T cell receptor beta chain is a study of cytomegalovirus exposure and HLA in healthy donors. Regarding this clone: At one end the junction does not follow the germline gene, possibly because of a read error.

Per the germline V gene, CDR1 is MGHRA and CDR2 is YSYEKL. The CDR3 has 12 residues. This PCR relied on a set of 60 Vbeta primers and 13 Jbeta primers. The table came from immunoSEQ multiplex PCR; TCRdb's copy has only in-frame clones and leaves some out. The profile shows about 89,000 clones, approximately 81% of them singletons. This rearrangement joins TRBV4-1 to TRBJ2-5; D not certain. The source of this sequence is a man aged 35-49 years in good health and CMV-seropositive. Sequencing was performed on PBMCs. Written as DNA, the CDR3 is TGCGCCAGCGGCCACGACCAAGAGACCCAGTACTTC. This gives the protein CASGHDQETQYF.